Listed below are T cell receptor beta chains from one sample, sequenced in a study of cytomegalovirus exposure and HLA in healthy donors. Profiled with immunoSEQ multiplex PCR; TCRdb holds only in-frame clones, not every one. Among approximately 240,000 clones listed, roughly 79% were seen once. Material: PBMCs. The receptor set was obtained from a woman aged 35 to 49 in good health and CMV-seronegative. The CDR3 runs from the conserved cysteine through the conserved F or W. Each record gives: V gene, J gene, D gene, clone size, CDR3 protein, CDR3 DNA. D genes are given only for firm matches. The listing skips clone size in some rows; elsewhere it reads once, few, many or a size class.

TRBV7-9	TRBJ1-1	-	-	CASSLRGQAQNTEAFF	TGTGCCAGCAGCTTAAGAGGGCAGGCCCAGAACACTGAAGCTTTCTTT
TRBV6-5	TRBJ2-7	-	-	CASSGTPSGTYEQYF	TGTGCCAGCAGCGGGACACCCTCAGGAACCTACGAGCAGTACTTC
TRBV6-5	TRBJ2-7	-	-	CASRLGRHNEQYF	TGTGCCAGCAGGCTGGGCAGGCATAACGAGCAGTACTTC
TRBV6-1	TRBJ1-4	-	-	CASSTWGRVGEKLFF	TGTGCCAGCAGCACTTGGGGGCGCGTGGGTGAAAAACTGTTTTTT
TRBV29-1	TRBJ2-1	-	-	CSAQQGNYNEQFF	TGCAGCGCCCAACAGGGAAACTACAATGAGCAGTTCTTC
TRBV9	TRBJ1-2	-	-	CASSTRGGADYGYTF	TGTGCCAGCAGCACGCGGGGGGGCGCGGACTATGGCTACACCTTC
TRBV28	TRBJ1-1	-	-	CASNPQGTGRSAFF	TGTGCCAGCAACCCCCAGGGCACAGGTCGGAGTGCTTTCTTT
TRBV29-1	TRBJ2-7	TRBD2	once	CSVSTAGGPGEQYF	TGCAGCGTGAGTACTGCGGGGGGGCCGGGTGAGCAGTACTTC
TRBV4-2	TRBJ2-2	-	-	CASSQDPGAGELFF	TGTGCCAGCAGCCAAGATCCCGGGGCCGGGGAGCTGTTTTTT
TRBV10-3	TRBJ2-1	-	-	CAIRGRVNEQFF	TGTGCCATCAGAGGCAGGGTGAATGAGCAGTTCTTC
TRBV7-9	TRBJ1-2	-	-	CASSELNGYTF	TGTGCCAGCAGCGAGCTAAATGGCTACACCTTC
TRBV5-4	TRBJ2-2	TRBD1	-	CASRAATGGRTGELFF	TGTGCCAGCCGCGCGGCGACAGGGGGACGAACCGGGGAGCTGTTTTTT
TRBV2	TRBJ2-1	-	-	CASSVSQTNNEQFF	TGTGCCAGCTCCGTGAGTCAGACAAACAATGAGCAGTTCTTC
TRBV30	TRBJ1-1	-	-	CAWSEVGTEAFF	TGTGCCTGGAGCGAGGTTGGGACTGAAGCTTTCTTT
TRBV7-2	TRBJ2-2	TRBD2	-	CASSFSGGATGELFF	TGTGCCAGCAGCTTTAGCGGGGGGGCAACCGGGGAGCTGTTTTTT
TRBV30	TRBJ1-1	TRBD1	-	CAWGQGQTEAFF	TGTGCCTGGGGACAGGGGCAAACTGAAGCTTTCTTT
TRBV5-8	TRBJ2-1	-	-	CASSLDGNEQFF	TGTGCCAGCAGCTTGGACGGTAATGAGCAGTTCTTC
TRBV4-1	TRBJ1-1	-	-	CASSQGPNTEAFF	TGCGCCAGCAGCCAAGGGCCGAACACTGAAGCTTTCTTT
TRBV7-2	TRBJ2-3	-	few	CASSFADRGTDTQYF	TGTGCCAGCAGCTTTGCGGACCGAGGGACAGATACGCAGTATTTT
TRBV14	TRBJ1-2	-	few	CASSQARDYGYTF	TGTGCCAGCAGCCAAGCTCGGGACTATGGCTACACCTTC
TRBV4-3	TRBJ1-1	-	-	CASSQAPGWDTEAFF	TGCGCCAGCAGCCAAGCCCCAGGGTGGGACACTGAAGCTTTCTTT
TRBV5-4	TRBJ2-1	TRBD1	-	CASSLQTGSHNEQFF	TGTGCCAGCAGCTTACAGACAGGGAGCCACAATGAGCAGTTCTTC
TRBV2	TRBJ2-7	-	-	CARGVGGNYEQYF	TGTGCCAGAGGGGTCGGGGGTAACTACGAGCAGTACTTC
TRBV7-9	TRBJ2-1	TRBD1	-	CSSSFQGAINEQFF	TGTTCCAGCAGCTTCCAGGGGGCCATCAATGAGCAGTTCTTC
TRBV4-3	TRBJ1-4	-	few	CASSPRDSEKLFF	TGCGCCAGCAGCCCTCGGGACTCTGAAAAACTGTTTTTT
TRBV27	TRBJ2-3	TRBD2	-	CASTPLGGGTTDTQYF	TGTGCCAGCACCCCCCTAGGCGGGGGGACCACAGATACGCAGTATTTT
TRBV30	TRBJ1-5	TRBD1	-	CAWSPGGANQPQHF	TGTGCCTGGAGTCCAGGGGGTGCAAATCAGCCCCAGCATTTT
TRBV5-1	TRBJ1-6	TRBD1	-	CASSFSPDRVISPLHF	TGCGCCAGCAGCTTCTCACCGGACAGGGTAATTTCACCCCTCCACTTT
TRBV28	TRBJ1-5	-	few	CASRPSGGRQPQHF	TGTGCCAGCAGGCCCTCGGGAGGGAGGCAGCCCCAGCATTTT
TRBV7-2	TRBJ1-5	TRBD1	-	CASSSGQARGNQPQHF	TGTGCCAGCAGCTCAGGACAGGCGCGAGGGAATCAGCCCCAGCATTTT
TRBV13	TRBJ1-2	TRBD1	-	CASSPYNRGNKYGYTF	TGTGCCAGCAGCCCCTACAACAGGGGGAATAAATATGGCTACACCTTC
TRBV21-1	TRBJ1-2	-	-	CASSNQSTGGADGYTF	TGTGCCAGCAGCAACCAGTCGACAGGGGGCGCGGATGGCTACACCTTC
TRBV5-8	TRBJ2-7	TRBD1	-	CASSPDRGLTFSEQYF	TGTGCCAGCAGCCCAGACAGGGGGCTTACTTTCAGCGAGCAGTACTTC
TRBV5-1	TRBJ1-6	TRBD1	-	CASSLPGQGSPPHF	TGCGCCAGCAGCTTACCGGGACAGGGATCACCCCCCCACTTT
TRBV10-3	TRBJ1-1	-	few	CAISVQGPNTEAFF	TGTGCCATCAGTGTTCAGGGGCCGAACACTGAAGCTTTCTTT
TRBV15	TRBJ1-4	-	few	CATSYRRRYEKLFF	TGTGCCACCAGTTACAGGAGAAGGTATGAAAAACTGTTTTTT
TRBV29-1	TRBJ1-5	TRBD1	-	CSVSGTGGQPQHF	TGCAGCGTTTCCGGGACAGGAGGTCAGCCCCAGCATTTT
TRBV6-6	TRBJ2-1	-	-	CASSSGTHSYNEQFF	TGTGCCAGCAGTTCCGGGACACACTCCTACAATGAGCAGTTCTTC
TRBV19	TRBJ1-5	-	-	CASSIKGGQQPQHF	TGTGCCAGTAGTATCAAAGGAGGGCAACAGCCCCAGCATTTT
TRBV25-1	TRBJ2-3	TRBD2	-	CASSDPRAASGSTDTQYF	TGTGCCAGCAGTGATCCCCGGGCGGCTAGCGGGAGCACAGATACGCAGTATTTT
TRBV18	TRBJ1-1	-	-	CASSPGGAMNTEAFF	TGTGCCAGCTCACCGGGGGGTGCCATGAACACTGAAGCTTTCTTT
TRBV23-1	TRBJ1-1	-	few	CASSLGDEDTEAFF	TGCGCCAGCAGTCTCGGGGATGAGGACACTGAAGCTTTCTTT
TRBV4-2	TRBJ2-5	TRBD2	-	CASSQEGLAGGRQETQYF	TGTGCCAGCAGCCAAGAAGGACTAGCGGGGGGGAGGCAAGAGACCCAGTACTTC
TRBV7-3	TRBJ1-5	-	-	CASSSTGTQPQHF	TGTGCCAGCAGCTCCACAGGGACTCAGCCCCAGCATTTT
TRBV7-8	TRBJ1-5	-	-	CASSLQGKNQPQHF	TGTGCCAGCAGCTTACAGGGGAAGAATCAGCCCCAGCATTTT
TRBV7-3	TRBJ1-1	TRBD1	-	CASSGQANTEAFF	TGTGCCAGCAGCGGACAGGCGAACACTGAAGCTTTCTTT
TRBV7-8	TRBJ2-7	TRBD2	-	CASSLAQGSGREQYF	TGTGCCAGCAGCTTAGCGCAGGGTAGCGGGCGCGAGCAGTACTTC
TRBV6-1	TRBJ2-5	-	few	CASSKGPDQETQYF	TGTGCCAGCAGTAAAGGCCCGGACCAAGAGACCCAGTACTTC
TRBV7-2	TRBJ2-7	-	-	CASSSGTRYEQYF	TGTGCCAGCAGCTCCGGGACTCGCTACGAGCAGTACTTC
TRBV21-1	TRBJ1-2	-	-	CASNRRELKALGYTF	TGTGCCAGCAACCGCAGGGAATTAAAAGCCCTCGGCTACACCTTC
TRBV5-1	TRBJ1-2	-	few	CASSPRLGDYGYTF	TGCGCCAGCAGCCCCCGGCTCGGGGACTATGGCTACACCTTC
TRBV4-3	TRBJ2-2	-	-	CASSQEPGVPTPGELFF	TGCGCCAGCAGCCAAGAGCCCGGGGTACCCACCCCCGGGGAGCTGTTTTTT
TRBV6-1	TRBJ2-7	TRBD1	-	CASRDRIYEQYF	TGTGCCAGCCGGGACAGGATATACGAGCAGTACTTC
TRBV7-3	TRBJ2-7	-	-	CASSLSQGWEQYF	TGTGCCAGCAGCTTATCACAGGGTTGGGAGCAGTACTTC
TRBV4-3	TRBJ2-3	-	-	CASSQSITTDTQYF	TGCGCCAGCAGCCAGTCTATTACCACAGATACGCAGTATTTT
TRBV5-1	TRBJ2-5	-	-	CASSPSSQETQYF	TGCGCCAGCAGCCCCTCCAGCCAAGAGACCCAGTACTTC
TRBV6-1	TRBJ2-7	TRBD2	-	CASSSLAGGSYEQYF	TGTGCCAGCAGTTCCCTAGCGGGGGGGTCCTACGAGCAGTACTTC